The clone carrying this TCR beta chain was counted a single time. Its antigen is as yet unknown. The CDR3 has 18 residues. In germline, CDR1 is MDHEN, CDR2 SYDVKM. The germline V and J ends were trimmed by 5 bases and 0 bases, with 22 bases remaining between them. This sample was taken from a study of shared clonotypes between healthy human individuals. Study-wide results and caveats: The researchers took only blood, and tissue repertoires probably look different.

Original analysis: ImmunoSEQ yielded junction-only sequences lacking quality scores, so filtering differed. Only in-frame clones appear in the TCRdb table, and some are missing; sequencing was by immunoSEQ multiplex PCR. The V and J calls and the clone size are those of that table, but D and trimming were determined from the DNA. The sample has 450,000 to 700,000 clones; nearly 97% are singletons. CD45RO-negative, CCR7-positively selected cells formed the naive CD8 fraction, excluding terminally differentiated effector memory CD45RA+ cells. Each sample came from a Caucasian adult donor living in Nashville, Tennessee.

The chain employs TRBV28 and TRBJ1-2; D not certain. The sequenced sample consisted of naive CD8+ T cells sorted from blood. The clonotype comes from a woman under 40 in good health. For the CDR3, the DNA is TGTGCCAGCAGTACCCCCGGTGAGGGTTTATCAGCTAACTATGGCTACACCTTC. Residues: CASSTPGEGLSANYGYTF.